This T cell receptor beta chain derives from a study of post-analysis software for immune sequencing data. General study results and limits: When compared against controls, multiple sclerosis patients showed significantly lower normalized Chao1 diversity. Clustering by F measure revealed strong co-clustering among samples prepared together in one batch. Controls showed lower frequencies than patients for several TRBV segments, and TRBV5-6, TRBV5-1 and TRBV20-1 were among these.

About this clonotype itself: Antigen specificity is unknown.

Germline V CDR1 and CDR2: GTSNPN, SVGIG (reference sequence). This CDR3 contains 15 residues. Unique molecular identifiers had been added to the TCR beta cDNA libraries. The authors obtained about 520,000 cDNA molecules from roughly 1 to 10 million T cells. TCRdb called the PCR reads again in MiXCR, with one record for every CDR3 protein. Of approximately 730,000 distinct CDR3 sequences listed, 35% to 55% are singletons. The material sequenced was blood. The receptor's source is a girl aged 10 to 17 with multiple sclerosis. This sequence joins TRBV30 and TRBJ2-4, with 9 bases that match TRBD2. TRBJ2-7 explains the end of the DNA better; the J call may be wrong. This chain's CDR3 is CAWKGGAGGSYEQYF. The CDR3 DNA sequence: TGTGCCTGGAAGGGGGGAGCGGGAGGTAGCTACGAGCAGTACTTC.